One sample yielded the 19 T cell receptor beta chains listed below, sequenced in a study of CD8 T cells in Susac syndrome (dated by TCRdb to between 2018 and 2020). Receptor libraries were prepared by the immunoSEQ multiplex PCR assay. RNA was extracted using the RNeasy kit, and about 0.5 to 1 microgram was reverse transcribed with random hexamers. TCRdb trimmed public reads at Q25 via fastp, called clones via MiXCR and kept in-frame beta chains. Every CDR3 protein is listed once, alongside the most common genes and DNA of its rows. Present in this sample are 95,000 to 150,000 distinct CDR3 sequences, around 94% of which were seen just once. Together, the top ten hold around 0.2% of the sample. Material for sequencing was CD8+ T cells from PBMCs. The source of these receptors is a human donor with Susac syndrome.

V gene TRBV11-1 combines with J gene TRBJ2-7; TRBD1 matches at 9 bases. Unmatched junction bases numbered 7, after V lost 5 bases and J lost 5 bases. The CDR3 length is 14 residues. The germline V gene encodes CDR1 SGHAT and CDR2 FQDESV (reference sequence). CDR3 residues: CASSMGTGNDEQYF. In DNA, the CDR3 is TGTGCCAGCAGCATGGGGACAGGGAATGACGAGCAGTACTTC.

This clonotype was counted a single time. The rearrangement uses TRBV30 and TRBJ1-2, with D perhaps matching TRBD1 (5 bases). The V end was cut by 4 bases, the J end by 2 bases, with 8 bases between. The germline gives CDR1 GTSNPN, CDR2 SVGIG (reference sequence). The CDR3 totals 12 residues. This chain's CDR3 is CAWNKGNYGYTF. In nucleotides, the CDR3 is TGTGCCTGGAATAAGGGGAACTATGGCTACACCTTC.

The chain is built from TRBV4-1 and TRBJ1-2; D is possibly TRBD1 (6 bases). V lost 3 bases and J lost 7, with 15 bases in between. Germline CDR1 and CDR2: MGHRA and YSYEKL. The CDR3 runs 14 residues. The CDR3 spells CASSQGQGRIGYTF. The CDR3 DNA reads as TGCGCCAGCAGCCAGGGGCAGGGGCGAATTGGCTACACCTTC.

The gene calls are TRBV2 and TRBJ2-7, with a possible D match to TRBD1 (5 bases). CDR1 is SNHLY, CDR2 FYNNEI, per germline. The CDR3 totals 14 residues. V was pared by 2 bases and J by 2 bases, with 10 bases between. The CDR3 protein is CASSELQVAYEQYF. The CDR3 bases are TGTGCCAGCAGTGAACTACAGGTTGCCTACGAGCAGTACTTC.

This clonotype has only a few counts. The chain couples TRBV6-2 or TRBV6-3 to TRBJ2-4; D may be TRBD2 (6 bases). The CDR3 has 16 residues. Trimming stripped 2 bases from V and 9 bases from J, with 20 bases between. Looked up from germline, CDR1 is MNHEY and CDR2 is SVGEGT. In DNA, the CDR3 is TGTGCCAGCAGTTACCGAGTGTCCCGGGAGTGGCGCATTCAGTACTTC. This encodes CASSYRVSREWRIQYF.

The CDR3 nucleotides read TGTGCCAGCAGCACACCACAGGGGTTGGGCTCTGGGGCCAACGTCCTGACTTTC. The encoded protein is CASSTPQGLGSGANVLTF. This rearrangement joins TRBV21-1 to TRBJ2-6; the D call of TRBD1 is as the table states it, not checked on the DNA. TRBV21-1 is described as a pseudogene. CDR3 length: 18 residues.

This chain connects TRBV5-1 to TRBJ1-1, with D tentatively TRBD1 (5 bases). Germline V CDR1 and CDR2: SGHRS, YFSETQ. V lost 4 bases, J lost 4 bases, and 14 bases lay in between. CDR3 size: 14 residues. CDR3 coding DNA: TGCGCCAGCAGCCAAGGAATAACAGGCACTGAAGCTTTCTTT. Translation: CASSQGITGTEAFF.

The chain links TRBV18 to TRBJ2-2; D remains ambiguous. CDR3 length: 13 residues. V gave up 4 bases and J gave up 1 base, with 4 bases separating them. Germline values: CDR1 KGHSH, CDR2 LQKENI. CDR3 sequence: CASSRENTGELFF. The CDR3, as DNA: TGTGCCAGCTCACGGGAGAACACCGGGGAGCTGTTTTTT.

The chain links TRBV4-3 to TRBJ2-7; the D is unclear. Trimming pared 1 base from V and 0 bases from J, leaving 13 bases between. The CDR3 has 16 residues. Per germline, CDR1 LGHNA and CDR2 YSLEER. CDR3 amino acids: CASSQVAGTPSYEQYF. In DNA, the CDR3 is TGCGCCAGCAGCCAAGTAGCCGGAACCCCCTCCTACGAGCAGTACTTC.

The V gene is TRBV9, the J gene TRBJ1-1; D call uncertain. CDR3 length: 14 amino acids. Per the germline V gene, CDR1 is SGDLS and CDR2 is YYNGEE. Deletions cut 0 bases from V and 4 bases from J, with 10 bases between. In nucleotides, the CDR3 is TGTGCCAGCAGCGTAGCTGGGGTTGTCACTGAAGCTTTCTTT. As protein: CASSVAGVVTEAFF.

This clonotype was detected only once. This chain joins TRBV20-1 and TRBJ2-7, with D perhaps given as TRBD1 or TRBD2 (6 bases each). The germline gives CDR1 DFQATT, CDR2 SNEGSKA (reference sequence). The germline V and J ends were trimmed by 3 bases and 5 bases, with 11 bases remaining between them. The CDR3 runs 12 residues. The CDR3 DNA sequence: TGCAGTGCTAGTGACGGGGGCCACGAGCAGTACTTC. Translation: CSASDGGHEQYF.

The J gene is TRBJ1-1, the V gene TRBV3-1; 11 nucleotides line up with TRBD1. The junction had 4 bases not matched to a gene; V was cut back by 4 bases and J by 3 bases. Germline CDR1 reads LGHDT; CDR2 reads YNNKEL (reference sequence). CDR3 length equals 15 residues. The CDR3 nucleotides read TGTGCCAGCAGCCGAAGGGACAGGGGGGACACTGAAGCTTTCTTT. Encoded protein: CASSRRDRGDTEAFF.

The V and J genes are TRBV6-5 and TRBJ1-1; D might be TRBD1 (5 bases). CDR3 size: 13 residues. Per the germline V gene, CDR1 is MNHEY and CDR2 is SVGAGI. Trimming removed 0 bases at V and 8 bases at J, with 10 bases between. The CDR3, as DNA: TGTGCCAGCAGTTACTCGAGGGGCGCGGAAGCTTTCTTT. Protein sequence: CASSYSRGAEAFF.

The chain employs TRBV30 and TRBJ1-5; 8 bases align to TRBD1. From germline, CDR1 is GTSNPN and CDR2 SVGIG (reference sequence). This CDR3 is built from 16 residues. With 3 bases clipped from V and 0 bases from J, the junction kept 7 bases outside the gene matches. The CDR3 here is CAWSDGTGNSNQPQHF. The CDR3 DNA reads TGTGCCTGGAGCGACGGGACAGGCAATAGCAATCAGCCCCAGCATTTT.

In its sample, this clonotype was seen once. The chain couples TRBV14 to TRBJ2-7; D not resolved. This CDR3 region has 12 residues. The ends were cut back, 2 bases at V and 5 bases at J, with 7 bases in the middle. CDR1 and CDR2 (germline): SGHDN, FVKESK. The CDR3: CASSQNRDEQYF. DNA for the CDR3: TGTGCCAGCAGCCAAAACAGAGACGAGCAGTACTTC.

The chain recombines TRBV7-2 with TRBJ2-7; 12 bases match TRBD2. J lost 2 bases, V lost 4 bases, and 6 bases had no gene match. The germline gives CDR1 SGHTA, CDR2 FQGNSA. This CDR3 is 16 amino acids long. The CDR3 loop is CASSSLAGGFPYEQYF. DNA for the CDR3: TGTGCCAGCAGCTCACTAGCGGGAGGTTTCCCCTACGAGCAGTACTTC.

The chain links TRBV7-2 to TRBJ2-7; 11 bases line up with TRBD2. The CDR3 length is 15 residues. Trimming removed 3 bases from V and 5 bases from J; junction bases left unmatched: 6. CDR1 and CDR2 from the germline V gene are SGHTA and FQGNSA. DNA for the CDR3: TGTGCCAGCAGCTTGGGCGGACTAGCGGGTAACGAGCAGTACTTC. It encodes CASSLGGLAGNEQYF.

The chain combines TRBV4-3 with TRBJ2-1; D is perhaps TRBD1 (6 bases). V was trimmed by 5 bases and J by 9 bases, leaving 11 bases between them. Germline V gives CDR1 LGHNA, CDR2 YSLEER. This CDR3 spans 12 amino acids. The CDR3 loop is CASSYSGAEQFF. In DNA form, the CDR3 reads TGCGCCAGCAGCTACTCAGGGGCTGAGCAGTTCTTC.

The chain recombines TRBV27 with TRBJ1-1, with D unresolved. CDR1 and CDR2 (germline): MNHEY, SMNVEV (reference sequence). The CDR3 extends over 11 amino acids. V lost 7 bases to trimming and J lost 1 base, with 4 bases between them. The CDR3 spells CASISNTEAFF. For the CDR3, the DNA is TGTGCCAGCATATCGAACACTGAAGCTTTCTTT.